This T cell receptor (beta chain) emerged from a study of cytomegalovirus exposure and HLA in healthy donors. Study-level background: Genetic ancestry analysis placed approximately 79% of the 300 to 500 donors that were genotyped in the Caucasian-associated cluster. Study-wide results and caveats: Analyses of presence/absence relied on an assumption of roughly uniform sequencing depth across donors. A missense DCLRE1C variant was associated with V- and J-gene trimming of TCR beta chains in a later analysis, and an independent cohort replicated the association. An analysis that was carried out later associated about 17,000 TCR beta sequences with HLA alleles at 0.05 false discovery rate.

This clone showed up just once. Its antigen is not identified. The same CDR3 can be traced to other DNA sequences in this sample. J lost 3 bases, V lost 4 bases, and 4 bases had no gene match. The germline V gene has CDR1 SGDLS and CDR2 YYNGEE. The CDR3 runs to 14 residues. Primers for the PCR totalled 60 Vbeta and 13 Jbeta. This table comes from immunoSEQ multiplex PCR, and its TCRdb copy is limited to in-frame clones, with some not included. The sample contains under 200,000 clones, around 86% of which appear only once. The TCR was taken from a human donor in good health. V and J are TRBV9 and TRBJ2-7; 10 bases are a match to TRBD2. The sequenced sample was PBMCs. CDR3 protein: CASSPSGGDYEQYF. In nucleotides, the CDR3 is TGTGCCAGCAGCCCTAGCGGGGGTGACTACGAGCAGTACTTC.